These T cell receptor beta chains were read from a single sample in a study of shared clonotypes between healthy human individuals. Some clones are missing from TCRdb's copy, which holds only in-frame ones; the method was immunoSEQ multiplex PCR. Among more than 2 million clones listed, approximately 95% were seen once. The sequenced sample consisted of naive CD4+ T cells sorted from blood. These receptors were collected from a man aged 18 to 29 in good health. The CDR3 runs from the conserved cysteine through the conserved F or W. A D gene is named only where the DNA matches it firmly. Size tells how often a clone was seen (once, few, many) or the class of an expanded clone, and some rows leave it out.

CDR3 DNA	CDR3 protein	clone size	D gene	J gene	V gene
TGTGCCAGCAGCACTGGACAGCCGAACACTGAAGCTTTCTTT	CASSTGQPNTEAFF	-	-	TRBJ1-1	TRBV5-6
TGTGCCATCCGGGACAGCCCCTATAGCAATCAGCCCCAGCATTTT	CAIRDSPYSNQPQHF	-	TRBD1	TRBJ1-5	TRBV10-3
TGCGCCAGCAGCGTAAGCCAGTCGGCGTGGACTGAAGCTTTCTTT	CASSVSQSAWTEAFF	-	-	TRBJ1-1	TRBV4-3
TGTGCCAGCAGAAGGGTCCCCACAGATACGCAGTATTTT	CASRRVPTDTQYF	-	-	TRBJ2-3	TRBV27
TGTGCCAGCTCACAACAGGGCGCTCAGACCTACGAGCAGTACTTC	CASSQQGAQTYEQYF	-	-	TRBJ2-7	TRBV18
TGTGCCAGCAGCTTAGGCAGGGGGTCCCACGAGCAGTACTTC	CASSLGRGSHEQYF	-	TRBD1	TRBJ2-7	TRBV7-9
TGTGCCAGTAGCGGGACAGGGGGCTCTGGCTACACCTTC	CASSGTGGSGYTF	few	TRBD1	TRBJ1-2	TRBV19
TGCAGCGTTGGACCCTTAGGAAGGGGGCGGGAGAACTATGGCTACACCTTC	CSVGPLGRGRENYGYTF	-	TRBD1	TRBJ1-2	TRBV29-1
TGCGCCAGCAGCTTGGCCTCGGGGGAGGGCCGACTCGGAGCTTTCTTT	CASSLASGEGRLGAFF	-	-	TRBJ1-1	TRBV5-1
TGTGCCAGCAGTTTCGATGCCGCCTATAATTCACCCCTCCACTTT	CASSFDAAYNSPLHF	-	-	TRBJ1-6	TRBV27
TGTGCCAGCAGAAAAGGGGTAGATGAGCAGTTCTTC	CASRKGVDEQFF	-	-	TRBJ2-1	TRBV7-2
TGTGCCAGCAGCATAGTAGGCGCGAACACCGGGGAGCTGTTTTTT	CASSIVGANTGELFF	once	-	TRBJ2-2	TRBV4-2
TGTGCCAGCAGCTCAGGACAGGGGGAAGAGCAGTTCTTC	CASSSGQGEEQFF	-	TRBD1	TRBJ2-1	TRBV11-3
TGTGCCAGCAGCTTGGTTGGACAGAGCACCTACGAGCAGTACTTC	CASSLVGQSTYEQYF	-	-	TRBJ2-7	TRBV5-4
TGTGCCAGCAGCACGTCGACTAGCGGGAGCGGGGAGACCCAGTACTTC	CASSTSTSGSGETQYF	-	TRBD2	TRBJ2-5	TRBV6-4
TGTGCCAGCAGTGATAGGACACATAACTACGAGCAGTACTTC	CASSDRTHNYEQYF	-	-	TRBJ2-7	TRBV2
TGTGCCACCAGCAGAGAGGAGGGGTACGGGACCCAGTACTTC	CATSREEGYGTQYF	once	-	TRBJ2-5	TRBV15
TGTGCCAGCAGCCCCCGACCGGGACGAAGCTCTGGAAACACCATATATTTT	CASSPRPGRSSGNTIYF	-	-	TRBJ1-3	TRBV11-2
TGTGCCAGCAGTTTATCGTACGACAGCGGTTCACCCCTCCACTTT	CASSLSYDSGSPLHF	-	-	TRBJ1-6	TRBV27
TGCGCCAGCAGCCAATGGGGACAAGCTAACGAAGAGACCCAGTACTTC	CASSQWGQANEETQYF	-	-	TRBJ2-5	TRBV4-3
TGTGCCAGCAGGTCCGTAGGTGAGCAGTTCTTC	CASRSVGEQFF	-	-	TRBJ2-1	TRBV6-5
TGTGCCAGCAGGGGGCGATCGAACACCGGGGAGCTGTTTTTT	CASRGRSNTGELFF	-	-	TRBJ2-2	TRBV6-6
TGCGCCAGCAGCCAAGATTCCACGGCTTCCTACGAGCAGTACTTC	CASSQDSTASYEQYF	-	-	TRBJ2-7	TRBV4-3
TGTGCCAGCAGGGGAACTGGAAACACCATATATTTT	CASRGTGNTIYF	once	-	TRBJ1-3	TRBV25-1
TGTGCCTGGAGCCGGGACCGGACAGGGGGGGCGAACACTGAAGCTTTCTTT	CAWSRDRTGGANTEAFF	once	TRBD1	TRBJ1-1	TRBV30
TGTGCCAGCAGCCCGACGGGACAGGGAACAGATACGCAGTATTTT	CASSPTGQGTDTQYF	once	TRBD1	TRBJ2-3	TRBV5-4
TGTGCCAGCACCAGGGTGAACACTGAAGCTTTCTTT	CASTRVNTEAFF	once	-	TRBJ1-1	TRBV2
TGTGCCAGCAGCTTTGGTCCTTTAGAGACCCAGTACTTC	CASSFGPLETQYF	-	-	TRBJ2-5	TRBV7-3
TGTGCCAGCAGTGAAATAGGGGGCACTGAAGCTTTCTTT	CASSEIGGTEAFF	once	-	TRBJ1-1	TRBV2
TGTGCCAGCAGCCCGAGCGGCTATGGCTACACCTTC	CASSPSGYGYTF	-	-	TRBJ1-2	TRBV6-5
TGCGCCAGCAGCTTGTGGCCTCAGGGGGAGAGCACCATATATTTT	CASSLWPQGESTIYF	-	TRBD1	TRBJ1-3	TRBV5-1
TGTGCCAGCAGTCCCGGGACAGTACTCCTGAGCAATAATTCACCCCTCCACTTT	CASSPGTVLLSNNSPLHF	-	TRBD1	TRBJ1-6	TRBV7-2
TGTGCCTGGAGTCTCTCAGGGAACAATCAGCCCCAGCATTTT	CAWSLSGNNQPQHF	-	-	TRBJ1-5	TRBV30
TGCGCCAGCAGTGAGGGGGATTCACCCCTCCACTTT	CASSEGDSPLHF	-	-	TRBJ1-6	TRBV10-1
TGTGCCAGCAGTGAATTCGAGCGTGAGACCCAGTACTTC	CASSEFERETQYF	-	-	TRBJ2-5	TRBV25-1
TGTGCCAGCAGGAACCAGGGGGGCTCCTACGAGCAGTACTTC	CASRNQGGSYEQYF	-	-	TRBJ2-7	TRBV2
TGTGCCTGGAGCCCGCGATCCGGGGAGCTGTTTTTT	CAWSPRSGELFF	-	-	TRBJ2-2	TRBV30
TGTGCCAGCAGACAAGGGGGATCGGGACGTGCTGAAGCTTTCTTT	CASRQGGSGRAEAFF	-	-	TRBJ1-1	TRBV6-5
TGTGCCAGCAGCTTAAGTCAGGTCAAGGCACTGTTTTTT	CASSLSQVKALFF	-	-	TRBJ2-2	TRBV7-2
TGTGCCAGCAGCTTGGTCGGGGAGGGCATGAACACTGAAGCTTTCTTT	CASSLVGEGMNTEAFF	-	-	TRBJ1-1	TRBV5-6
TGTGCCAGCAGCGTAGGGCCCGTCCCGACTAGCGGCTACAATGAGCAGTTCTTC	CASSVGPVPTSGYNEQFF	-	TRBD2	TRBJ2-1	TRBV9
TGTGCCAGCAGCCCTGCTCCCGGGACAGGTGGATTTGGGACCCAGTACTTC	CASSPAPGTGGFGTQYF	-	TRBD1	TRBJ2-5	TRBV9
TGCGCCAGCAGCTTGTCCTGGACGGGAAACACTGAAGCTTTCTTT	CASSLSWTGNTEAFF	-	-	TRBJ1-1	TRBV5-1
TGTGCCAGTAAAAAGCGGGAGGGCTATGAGCAGTTCTTC	CASKKREGYEQFF	-	TRBD2	TRBJ2-1	TRBV19
TGTGCCTGGAGCCCAGGAGGGCGAGCTGAAGCTTTCTTT	CAWSPGGRAEAFF	-	-	TRBJ1-1	TRBV30
TGTGCCAGCAGCCCCTGGGCGGGGGGGCCCTCAGCCAAAAACATTCAGTACTTC	CASSPWAGGPSAKNIQYF	-	TRBD2	TRBJ2-4	TRBV5-6
TGTGCCAGCAGTCACAGGGTAATAGATGGCTACACCTTC	CASSHRVIDGYTF	-	-	TRBJ1-2	TRBV6-1
TGTGCCAGCAGCGTCTCACCCCTCGGGTATGAGCAGTTCTTC	CASSVSPLGYEQFF	-	-	TRBJ2-1	TRBV9
TGCAGCGTTAGGTGGACGGGGAGCAATCAGCCCCAGCATTTT	CSVRWTGSNQPQHF	-	-	TRBJ1-5	TRBV29-1
TGTGCCAGCAGCATCAGACAGGGACCCCACGAGCAGTACTTC	CASSIRQGPHEQYF	-	TRBD1	TRBJ2-7	TRBV7-2
TGTGCCAGCAGGCCGGGACAGGGCGCCTACGAGCAGTACTTC	CASRPGQGAYEQYF	-	TRBD1	TRBJ2-7	TRBV11-2
TGTGCCAGCAGCTTACAAACAGGTTTGAATGAGCAGTTCTTC	CASSLQTGLNEQFF	-	-	TRBJ2-1	TRBV11-2
TGTGCCAGCAGTTTAGTTCAAGGGGCTCAAGAGACCCAGTACTTC	CASSLVQGAQETQYF	-	-	TRBJ2-5	TRBV6-5
TGCGCCAGCAGTGCATATTTAGCGGACGAGCAGTACTTC	CASSAYLADEQYF	once	-	TRBJ2-7	TRBV10-1
TGTGCCAGTAGTATAGTGACGGCTAGCGGGAGTATCTACAATGAGCAGTTCTTC	CASSIVTASGSIYNEQFF	-	TRBD2	TRBJ2-1	TRBV19
TGTGCCTGGAACGCGGGACAGGGCTACGAGCAGTACTTC	CAWNAGQGYEQYF	-	TRBD1	TRBJ2-7	TRBV30
TGTGCCAGCAGCTTGAGAGGATTCGGAAACACCATATATTTT	CASSLRGFGNTIYF	-	-	TRBJ1-3	TRBV7-9